The sequence of this TCR beta chain was determined in a study of control samples from healthy donors and cancer patients. The table came from immunoSEQ multiplex PCR; TCRdb's copy has only in-frame clones and leaves some out. Here the sample spans about 130,000 clones, about nine tenths being singletons. This CDR3 is built from 14 residues. The V and J ends lost 2 bases and 5 bases respectively, with 12 bases between them. Sequencing input: blood. The receptor was isolated from a man between 35 and 55 years old in good health. The chain has TRBV23-1 and TRBJ1-2; D is ambiguous. TRBV23-1 is identified as an open reading frame with a role that is uncertain. CDR3 nucleotides: TGCGCCAGCAGTCAACCCTATTGGCCATATGGCTACACCTTC. It specifies CASSQPYWPYGYTF.